These 6 T cell receptor beta chains originate from one sample sequenced in a study of PD-1 blockade in classical Hodgkin lymphoma (dated by TCRdb to 2020 to 2021). Library preparation used the immunoSEQ multiplex PCR assay. As stored in TCRdb, this immuneACCESS dataset retains in-frame rearrangements with V and J assigned. A fraction of the clones does not appear; measured against another copy, unresolved V genes explain less than half of the discrepancy, and the remainder lacks a known reason. The sample records 150,000 or so clones, around 73% of which are singletons. The ten largest clones capture 7.5% to 10% of the sample. According to the study, the label for this sample's time point signals: cycle 2 day 1 (C2D1) of nivolumab. Relapse after autologous stem cell transplantation had occurred in all trial patients, and cohorts A, B and C were distinguished by prior brentuximab vedotin exposure.

This specimen was peripheral blood mononuclear cells (PBMCs), taken before the second cycle of nivolumab. The receptors stem from a human donor with classical Hodgkin lymphoma.

The rearrangement joins TRBV7-2 to TRBJ1-4, with 7 bases aligning to TRBD1. Germline trimming cut 1 base from V and 7 bases from J; bases unmatched to any gene: 0. Germline-derived CDR1 and CDR2 are SGHTA and FQGNSA. The CDR3 is 13 residues long. The CDR3 DNA reads TGTGCCAGCAGCTTAGGACAGGGTGAAAAACTGTTTTTT. This encodes CASSLGQGEKLFF.

This sequence joins TRBV7-9 and TRBJ1-5, with a tentative D call TRBD1 (5 bases). Germline loops: CDR1 SEHNR, CDR2 FQNEAQ (reference sequence). With 1 base removed from V and 9 bases from J, the gap between germline ends came to 7 bases. The CDR3 consists of 12 residues. The CDR3 nucleotides are TGTGCCAGCAGCTTAGACAGGAGGCCCCAGCATTTT. The encoded protein is CASSLDRRPQHF.

This clone was picked up one time. The gene calls are TRBV10-3 and TRBJ1-3; D not resolved. This CDR3 has 13 amino acids. The V and J ends lost 5 bases and 0 bases respectively, with 5 bases between them. The germline gives CDR1 ENHRY, CDR2 SYGVKD. The CDR3 region has the DNA TGTGCCATCAGTTGGGGCTCTGGAAACACCATATATTTT. Its translation is CAISWGSGNTIYF.

This clone was detected once. The chain links TRBV19 to TRBJ2-2, with TRBD1 matching over 7 bases. Losses at the gene ends were 6 bases for V and 4 bases for J; bases not matched to a gene: 11. This CDR3 comprises 16 residues. Germline assignment: CDR1 LNHDA and CDR2 SQIVND (reference sequence). The CDR3 nucleotides are TGTGCCAGTAGCCTCGGACGAACAGGGGTCACCGGGGAGCTGTTTTTT. As protein: CASSLGRTGVTGELFF.

This chain joins TRBV7-6 and TRBJ2-2; D is perhaps TRBD2 (5 bases). In germline, CDR1 is SGHVS, CDR2 FNYEAQ. The CDR3 runs 14 residues. The ends were cut back, 3 bases at V and 8 bases at J, with 13 bases in the middle. CDR3 sequence (DNA): TGTGCCAGCAGCTTTACGGAGGAGCGAGGGGAGCTGTTTTTT. This translates into CASSFTEERGELFF.

The rearrangement joins TRBV11-3 to TRBJ1-2; 8 bases fit TRBD1. With V trimmed by 5 bases and J by 3 bases, 2 bases remained unmatched. CDR1 SGHNT and CDR2 YENEEA come from the germline V gene. The CDR3 extends over 13 amino acids. In DNA form, the CDR3 reads TGTGCCAGCAGCCAGACAGGGGACTATGGCTACACCTTC. The encoded protein is CASSQTGDYGYTF.